This is a list of T cell receptor beta chains from one sample in a study of blood T cell repertoires in COVID-19. Method: immunoSEQ multiplex PCR; TCRdb's copy keeps in-frame clones and lacks some. The sample lists about 270,000 clones; around 90% were seen once. Sequences were obtained from peripheral blood. Source of these receptors: a man aged 50 to 60 with acute or convalescent COVID-19. CDR3s leave out the opening cysteine and the closing phenylalanine or tryptophan.

J gene,V gene,CDR3 protein
TRBJ1-5,TRBV2,ASSRDRGPNQPQH
TRBJ1-1,TRBV12-3/TRBV12-4,ASSARQAEAF
TRBJ2-7,TRBV4-1,ASSQGKGRGSYEQY
TRBJ2-7,TRBV20-1,SALDRVTQY
TRBJ1-2,TRBV2,ATREVGNYGYT
TRBJ2-3,TRBV9,ASSPLGGGTTVTDTQY
TRBJ1-1,TRBV2,ASRQGPNTEAF
TRBJ2-5,TRBV24-1,ATSDTGTGGFETQY
TRBJ2-2,TRBV19,ASSFLKNTGELF
TRBJ1-3,TRBV7-9,ASSFREVIDTIY
TRBJ2-7,TRBV12-5,ASGPSGRAYEQY
TRBJ1-1,TRBV21-1,ASSRGAGNTEAF
TRBJ1-5,TRBV15,ATRTSDQPQH
TRBJ2-2,TRBV15,ATRGSGSNTGELF
TRBJ1-1,TRBV3-1/TRBV3-2,ASSQGTGPNTEAF
TRBJ2-7,TRBV5-4,ASSLARDRNYEQY
TRBJ2-3,TRBV9,ASSVLDRTSTDTQY
TRBJ2-5,TRBV9,ASSLTGQANGETQY
TRBJ1-3,TRBV11-2,ASSLRVIGNTIY
TRBJ2-7,TRBV5-1,ASSWGVSYEQY
TRBJ1-2,TRBV5-1,ASSLGGRDRALYGYT
TRBJ2-3,TRBV7-9,ASSLAGTGTDTQY
TRBJ1-2,TRBV30,AWSTPAANYGYT
TRBJ2-2,TRBV10-3,AISESRGTGRTGELF
TRBJ1-1,TRBV19,ASTFAGDTEAF
TRBJ1-1,TRBV7-9,ASSPRQGREAF
TRBJ1-3,TRBV7-3,ASSSGAGGSSSGNTIY
TRBJ2-1,TRBV7-2,ASSATGEEQF
TRBJ1-5,TRBV4-2,ASSQDLWGTGQPQH
TRBJ1-2,TRBV23-1,ASFSSGIYGYT
TRBJ1-4,TRBV14,ASSPWGGAPEKLF
TRBJ1-1,TRBV6-6,ASSYSNSQSTEAF
TRBJ2-5,TRBV7-9,ASSLILAGGEETQY
TRBJ1-1,TRBV27,ASGLRVNTEAF
TRBJ1-4,TRBV6-6,ASSYSMAPSNEKLF
TRBJ2-5,TRBV2,ASSERTTAQTQY
TRBJ2-7,TRBV4-2,ASSQDHGGVSYEQY
TRBJ1-1,TRBV12-3/TRBV12-4,ASNLGGVGEAF
TRBJ1-2,TRBV5-1,ASRGQGANYGYT
TRBJ2-1,TRBV5-1,ASRVSGGPRNEQF
TRBJ1-3,TRBV12-3/TRBV12-4,ASRRTGGNTIY
TRBJ1-1,TRBV18,ASSPGQGNTEAF
TRBJ2-3,TRBV7-3,ASSSGGITDTQY
TRBJ1-1,TRBV7-2,ASGQGAWNTEAF
TRBJ2-1,TRBV3-1/TRBV3-2,ASSRFSGGGDNEQF
TRBJ1-2,TRBV3-1/TRBV3-2,ASSQETGWGYGYT
TRBJ2-7,TRBV5-1,ASSIPQGASGEQY
TRBJ1-3,TRBV3-1/TRBV3-2,ASSPWGRRSGNTIY
TRBJ1-2,TRBV12-3/TRBV12-4,ATQGRDYGYT
TRBJ1-4,TRBV15,ATSRERDIVNEKLF
TRBJ1-2,TRBV19,ASSNAPGQDYGYT
TRBJ1-1,TRBV4-1,ASSQDYGRNTEAF
TRBJ2-1,TRBV7-8,ASSLGLNNEQF